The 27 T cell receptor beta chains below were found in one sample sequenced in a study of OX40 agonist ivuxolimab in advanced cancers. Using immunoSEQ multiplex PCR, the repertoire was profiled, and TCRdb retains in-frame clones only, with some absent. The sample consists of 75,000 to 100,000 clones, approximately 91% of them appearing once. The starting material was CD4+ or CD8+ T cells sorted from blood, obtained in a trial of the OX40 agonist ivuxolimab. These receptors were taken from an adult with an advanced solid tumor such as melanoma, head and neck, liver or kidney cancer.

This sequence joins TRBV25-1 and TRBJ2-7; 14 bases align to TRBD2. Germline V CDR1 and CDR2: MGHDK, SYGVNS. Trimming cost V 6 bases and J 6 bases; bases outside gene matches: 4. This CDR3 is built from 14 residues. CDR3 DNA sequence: TGTGCCAGCAGAGGGACTAGCGGGGGCTTCGAGCAGTACTTC. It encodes CASRGTSGGFEQYF.

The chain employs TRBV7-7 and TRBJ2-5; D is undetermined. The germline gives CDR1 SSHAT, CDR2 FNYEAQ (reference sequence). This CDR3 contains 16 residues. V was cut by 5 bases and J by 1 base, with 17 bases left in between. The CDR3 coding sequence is TGTGCCAGCAGCCTTTCTCCCGGACCGAGCCAAGAGACCCAGTACTTC. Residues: CASSLSPGPSQETQYF.

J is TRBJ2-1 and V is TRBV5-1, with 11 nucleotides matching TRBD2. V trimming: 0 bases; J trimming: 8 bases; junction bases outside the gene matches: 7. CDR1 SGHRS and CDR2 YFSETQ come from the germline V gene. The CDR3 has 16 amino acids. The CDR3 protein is CASSLDQSSGRHEQFF. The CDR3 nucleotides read TGCGCCAGCAGCTTGGACCAATCTAGCGGGAGGCATGAGCAGTTCTTC. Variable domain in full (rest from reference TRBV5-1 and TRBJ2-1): KAGVTQTPRYLIKTRGQQVTLSCSPISGHRSVSWYQQTPGQGLQFLFEYFSETQRNKGNFPGRFSGRQFSNSRSEMNVSTLELGDSALYLCASSLDQSSGRHEQFFGPGTRLTVL.

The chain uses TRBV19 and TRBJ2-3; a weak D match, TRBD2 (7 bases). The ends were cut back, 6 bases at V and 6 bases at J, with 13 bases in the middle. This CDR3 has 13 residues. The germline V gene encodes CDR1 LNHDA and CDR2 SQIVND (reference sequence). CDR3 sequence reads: CASRSRGRDTQYF. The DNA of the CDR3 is TGTGCCAGTAGATCGCGGGGGCGGGATACGCAGTATTTT.

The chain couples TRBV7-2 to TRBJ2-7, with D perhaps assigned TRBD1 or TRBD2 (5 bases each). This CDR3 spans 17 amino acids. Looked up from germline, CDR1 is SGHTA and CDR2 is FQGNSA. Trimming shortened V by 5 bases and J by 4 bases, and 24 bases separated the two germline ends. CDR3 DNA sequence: TGTGCCAGCAGCGCCAACCGAGGGGCGCTAATACCATACGAGCAGTACTTC. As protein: CASSANRGALIPYEQYF.

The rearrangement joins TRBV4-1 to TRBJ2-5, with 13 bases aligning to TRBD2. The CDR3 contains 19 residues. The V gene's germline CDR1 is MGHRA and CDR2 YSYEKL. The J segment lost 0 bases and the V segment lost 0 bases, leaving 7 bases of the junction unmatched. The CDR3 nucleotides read TGCGCCAGCAGCCAAGAGGCCGGGACTAGCGGGATGTACCAAGAGACCCAGTACTTC. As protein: CASSQEAGTSGMYQETQYF.

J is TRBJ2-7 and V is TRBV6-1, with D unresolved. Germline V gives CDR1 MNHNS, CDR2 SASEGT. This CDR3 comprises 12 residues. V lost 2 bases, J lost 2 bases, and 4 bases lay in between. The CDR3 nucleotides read TGTGCCAGCAGTGAAATGGCCTACGAGCAGTACTTC. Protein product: CASSEMAYEQYF.

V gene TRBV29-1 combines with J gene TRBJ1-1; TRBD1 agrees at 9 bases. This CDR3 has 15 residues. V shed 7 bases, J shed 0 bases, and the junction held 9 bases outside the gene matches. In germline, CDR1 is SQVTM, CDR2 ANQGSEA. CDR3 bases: TGCAGCGGGACAGGGGCAGGGGTCATGAACACTGAAGCTTTCTTT. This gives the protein CSGTGAGVMNTEAFF.

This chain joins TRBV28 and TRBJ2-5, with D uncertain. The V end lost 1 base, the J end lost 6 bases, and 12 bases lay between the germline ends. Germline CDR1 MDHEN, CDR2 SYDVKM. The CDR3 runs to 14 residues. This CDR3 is CASSLSSFPKTQYF. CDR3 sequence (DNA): TGTGCCAGCAGTTTATCTTCCTTTCCGAAGACCCAGTACTTC.

The CDR3 bases are TGTGCCAGCAGCCCGACTAGCGGGAGTCGGTCCCAGTACTTC. This gives the protein CASSPTSGSRSQYF. V and J are TRBV5-5 and TRBJ2-5; 12 nucleotides agree with TRBD2. This CDR3 comprises 14 residues. Per germline, CDR1 SGHKS and CDR2 YYEKEE (reference sequence). The junction had 7 bases not matched to a gene; V was cut back by 4 bases and J by 9 bases.

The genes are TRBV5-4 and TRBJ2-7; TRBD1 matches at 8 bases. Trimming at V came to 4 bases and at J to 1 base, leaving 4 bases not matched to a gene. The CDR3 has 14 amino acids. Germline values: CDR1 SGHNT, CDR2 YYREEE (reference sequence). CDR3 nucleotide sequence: TGTGCCAGCAGCAGGGACAGGCGTTCCTACGAGCAGTACTTC. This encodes CASSRDRRSYEQYF.

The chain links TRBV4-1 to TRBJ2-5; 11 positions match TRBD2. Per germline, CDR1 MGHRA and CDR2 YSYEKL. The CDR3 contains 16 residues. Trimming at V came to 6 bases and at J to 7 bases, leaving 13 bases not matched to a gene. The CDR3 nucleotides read TGCGCCAGCAGTCCGCTAGGGACTAGCGGCGGTGGGACCCAGTACTTC. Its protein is CASSPLGTSGGGTQYF.

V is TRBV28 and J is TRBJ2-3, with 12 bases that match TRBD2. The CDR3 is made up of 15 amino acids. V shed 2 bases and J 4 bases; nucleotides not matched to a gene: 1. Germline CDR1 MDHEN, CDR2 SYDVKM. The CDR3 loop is CASSLRLAGADTQYF. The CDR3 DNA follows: TGTGCCAGCAGTTTAAGACTAGCGGGGGCAGATACGCAGTATTTT.

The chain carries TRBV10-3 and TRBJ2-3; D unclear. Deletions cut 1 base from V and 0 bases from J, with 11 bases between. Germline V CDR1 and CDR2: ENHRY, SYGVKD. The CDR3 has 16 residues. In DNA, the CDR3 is TGTGCCATCAGTGAGTTCCCAGAATCTAGCACAGATACGCAGTATTTT. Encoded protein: CAISEFPESSTDTQYF.

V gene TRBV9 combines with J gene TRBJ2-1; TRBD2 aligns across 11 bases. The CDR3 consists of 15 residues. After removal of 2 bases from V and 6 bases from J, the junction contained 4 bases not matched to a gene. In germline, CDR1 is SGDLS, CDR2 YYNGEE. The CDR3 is CASSVSGRAPNEQFF. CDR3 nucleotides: TGTGCCAGCAGCGTTAGCGGGAGGGCCCCCAATGAGCAGTTCTTC. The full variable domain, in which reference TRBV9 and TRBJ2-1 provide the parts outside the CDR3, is DSGVTQTPKHLITATGQRVTLRCSPRSGDLSVYWYQQSLDQGLQFLIQYYNGEERAKGNILERFSAQQFPDLHSELNLSSLELGDSALYFCASSVSGRAPNEQFFGPGTRLTVL.

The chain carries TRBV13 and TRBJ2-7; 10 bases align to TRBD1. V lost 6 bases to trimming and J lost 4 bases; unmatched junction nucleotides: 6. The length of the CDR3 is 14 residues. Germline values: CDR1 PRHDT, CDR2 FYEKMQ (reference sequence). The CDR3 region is CASRSWTGGYEQYF. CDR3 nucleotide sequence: TGTGCCAGCAGATCTTGGACAGGGGGGTACGAGCAGTACTTC.

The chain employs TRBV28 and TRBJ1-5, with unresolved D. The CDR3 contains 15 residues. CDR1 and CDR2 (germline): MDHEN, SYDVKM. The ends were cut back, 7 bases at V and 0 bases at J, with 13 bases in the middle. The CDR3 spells CASNPGSYSNQPQHF. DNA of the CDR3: TGTGCCAGCAATCCCGGTAGTTATAGCAATCAGCCCCAGCATTTT.

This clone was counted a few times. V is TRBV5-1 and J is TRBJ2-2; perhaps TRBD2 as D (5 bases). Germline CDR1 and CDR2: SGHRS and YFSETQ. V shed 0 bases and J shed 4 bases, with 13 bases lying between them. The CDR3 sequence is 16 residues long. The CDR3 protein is CASSLARLAGTGELFF. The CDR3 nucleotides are TGCGCCAGCAGCTTGGCCCGGCTAGCTGGCACCGGGGAGCTGTTTTTT.

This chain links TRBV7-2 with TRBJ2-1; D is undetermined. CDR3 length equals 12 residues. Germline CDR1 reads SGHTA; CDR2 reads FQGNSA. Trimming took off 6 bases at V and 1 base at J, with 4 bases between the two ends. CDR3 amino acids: CASSESYNEQFF. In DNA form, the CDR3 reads TGTGCCAGCAGTGAGTCCTACAATGAGCAGTTCTTC.

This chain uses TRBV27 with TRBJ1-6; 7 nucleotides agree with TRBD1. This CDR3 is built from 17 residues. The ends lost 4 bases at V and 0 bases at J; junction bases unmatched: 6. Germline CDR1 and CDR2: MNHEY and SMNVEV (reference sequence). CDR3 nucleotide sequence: TGTGCCAGCAGTTACGCAGGGGGAAGCTCCTATAATTCACCCCTCCACTTT. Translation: CASSYAGGSSYNSPLHF.

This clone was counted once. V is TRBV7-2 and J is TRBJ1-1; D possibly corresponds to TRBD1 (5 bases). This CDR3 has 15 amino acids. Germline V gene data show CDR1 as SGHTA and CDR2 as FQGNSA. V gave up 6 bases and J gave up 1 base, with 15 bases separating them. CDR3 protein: CASSMTAPPNTEAFF. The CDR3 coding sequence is TGTGCCAGCAGTATGACAGCTCCTCCGAACACTGAAGCTTTCTTT. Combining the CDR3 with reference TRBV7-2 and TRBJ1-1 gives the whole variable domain GAGVSQSPSNKVTEKGKDVELRCDPISGHTALYWYRQSLGQGLEFLIYFQGNSAPDKSGLPSDRFSAERTGGSVSTLTIQRTQQEDSAVYLCASSMTAPPNTEAFFGQGTRLTVV.

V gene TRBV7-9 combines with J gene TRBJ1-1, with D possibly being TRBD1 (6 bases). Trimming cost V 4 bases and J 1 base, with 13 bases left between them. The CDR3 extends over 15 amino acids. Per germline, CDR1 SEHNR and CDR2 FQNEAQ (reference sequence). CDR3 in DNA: TGTGCCAGCAGCTCACCCGCGGGACAGAACACTGAAGCTTTCTTT. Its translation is CASSSPAGQNTEAFF.

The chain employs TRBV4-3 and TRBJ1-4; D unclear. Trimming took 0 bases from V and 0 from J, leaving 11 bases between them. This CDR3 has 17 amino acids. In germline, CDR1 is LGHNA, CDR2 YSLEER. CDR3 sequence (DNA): TGCGCCAGCAGCCAAGAAAAGTCCCGACCAACTAATGAAAAACTGTTTTTT. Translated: CASSQEKSRPTNEKLFF.

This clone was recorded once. The CDR3 bases are TGTGCCAGCAGCCATATTACAGGGAAGCGCAATCAGCCCCAGCATTTT. This gives the protein CASSHITGKRNQPQHF. This sequence joins TRBV7-2 and TRBJ1-5; weak D call: TRBD1 (6 bases). Germline V gives CDR1 SGHTA, CDR2 FQGNSA. The length of the CDR3 is 16 residues. The V and J ends lost 5 bases and 2 bases respectively, with 16 bases between them.

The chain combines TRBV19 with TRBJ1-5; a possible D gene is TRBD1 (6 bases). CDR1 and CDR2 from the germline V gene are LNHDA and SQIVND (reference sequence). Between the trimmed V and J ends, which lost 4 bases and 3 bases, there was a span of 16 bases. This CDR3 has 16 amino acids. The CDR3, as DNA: TGTGCCAGTAGTACTTCTCCGGACAGACACAATCAGCCCCAGCATTTT. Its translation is CASSTSPDRHNQPQHF.

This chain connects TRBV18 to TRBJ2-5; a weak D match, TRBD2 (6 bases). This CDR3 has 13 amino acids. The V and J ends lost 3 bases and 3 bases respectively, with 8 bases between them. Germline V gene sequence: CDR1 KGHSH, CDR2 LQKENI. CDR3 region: CASSPGLKETQYF. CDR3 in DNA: TGTGCCAGCTCACCGGGACTGAAAGAGACCCAGTACTTC.

The DNA for the CDR3 is TGTGCCAGTAGTATAGTTGGGACAGGGCTGAAGGGGCAGTTCTTC. Translated: CASSIVGTGLKGQFF. The chain employs TRBV19 and TRBJ2-1; 9 bases map to TRBD1. Looked up from germline, CDR1 is LNHDA and CDR2 is SQIVND (reference sequence). After removal of 1 base from V and 12 bases from J, the junction contained 10 bases not matched to a gene. The CDR3 runs to 15 residues.